This passage covers 19 T cell receptor beta chains from one sample sequenced in a study of blood T cell repertoires in COVID-19. Generated by immunoSEQ multiplex PCR, the TCRdb table keeps only in-frame clones and is missing some. The repertoire holds approximately 110,000 clones, 84% seen once, with about 6.6% in the top ten. Sequenced sample: peripheral blood. The receptors stem from a woman aged 45-59 years with acute or convalescent COVID-19.

J is TRBJ1-1 and V is TRBV6-5; D not resolved. The CDR3 is 15 amino acids. V was cut by 1 base and J by 3 bases, with 12 bases left in between. The germline CDR1 and CDR2 sequences are MNHEY and SVGAGI. CDR3 nucleotide sequence: TGTGCCAGCAGTTACTACCTCGACGGAGACACTGAAGCTTTCTTT. Its translation: CASSYYLDGDTEAFF.

V and J are TRBV5-5 and TRBJ2-4; possible D gene TRBD2, 6 bases. Trimming removed 0 bases from V and 7 bases from J, with 17 bases in between. The germline gives CDR1 SGHKS, CDR2 YYEKEE (reference sequence). The CDR3 is 16 amino acids. CDR3 nucleotides: TGTGCCAGCAGCTTGGCCCGGGATAGCGGTAGGAACATTCAGTACTTC. Residues: CASSLARDSGRNIQYF.

This sequence joins TRBV19 and TRBJ1-1, with TRBD1 as a possible D gene (6 bases). Germline CDR1 reads LNHDA; CDR2 reads SQIVND (reference sequence). Between the trimmed V and J ends, which lost 7 bases and 0 bases, there was a span of 18 bases. The CDR3 runs 16 residues. The CDR3 loop is CASIRGGSVMNTEAFF. CDR3 coding DNA: TGTGCCAGTATTCGAGGGGGATCGGTAATGAACACTGAAGCTTTCTTT.

The V gene is TRBV7-6, the J gene TRBJ2-7; D is ambiguous. The length of the CDR3 is 15 residues. The V and J ends lost 1 base and 5 bases respectively, with 15 bases between them. The germline V gene encodes CDR1 SGHVS and CDR2 FNYEAQ. The CDR3 is CASSLVGQITDEQYF. In DNA, the CDR3 is TGTGCCAGCAGCTTAGTAGGTCAGATAACAGACGAGCAGTACTTC. Complete variable domain (other parts from reference TRBV7-6 and TRBJ2-7): GAGVSQSPRYKVTKRGQDVALRCDPISGHVSLYWYRQALGQGPEFLTYFNYEAQQDKSGLPNDRFSAERPEGSISTLTIQRTEQRDSAMYRCASSLVGQITDEQYFGPGTRLTVT.

The chain employs TRBV5-6 and TRBJ1-2; 7 bases are a match to TRBD1. V lost 6 bases and J lost 2; bases outside the gene matches: 4. In germline, CDR1 is SGHDT, CDR2 YYEEEE. This CDR3 is 13 amino acids long. In DNA form, the CDR3 reads TGTGCCAGCAACCCGACAGGGAACTATGGCTACACCTTC. This encodes CASNPTGNYGYTF.

The gene calls are TRBV4-1 and TRBJ2-1; D not resolved. Trimming took off 0 bases at V and 10 bases at J, with 10 bases between the two ends. Germline V lookup: CDR1 MGHRA, CDR2 YSYEKL. CDR3 length equals 13 residues. In DNA, the CDR3 is TGCGCCAGCAGCCAAGATAGGAGTTGGGAGCAGTTCTTC. Amino acid sequence: CASSQDRSWEQFF.

CDR3 residues: CASSIDRSKPSRYF. The CDR3 bases are TGTGCCAGTAGTATAGATCGCAGTAAACCTAGTCGGTATTTT. The V call is TRBV19, the J call TRBJ2-3; D is ambiguous. There are 14 residues in the CDR3. The V gene's germline CDR1 is LNHDA and CDR2 SQIVND (reference sequence). V gave up 0 bases and J gave up 14 bases, with 18 bases separating them.

The chain joins TRBV6-5 to TRBJ1-2, with TRBD1 as a possible D gene (5 bases). This CDR3 region has 15 residues. Trimming stripped 8 bases from V and 5 bases from J, with 21 bases between. Germline CDR1 reads MNHEY; CDR2 reads SVGAGI. The CDR3 spells CASHRTGVVGYGYTF. The CDR3 nucleotides are TGTGCCAGCCACAGGACGGGGGTGGTGGGATATGGCTACACCTTC.

This clone was detected a few times. The chain employs TRBV15 and TRBJ1-5; D gene unclear. V lost 5 bases and J lost 7, with 15 bases in between. The CDR3 contains 14 residues. The germline CDR1 and CDR2 sequences are LNHNV and YYDKDF (reference sequence). The CDR3, as DNA: TGTGCCACCAGCGACTTCGGGGAACTCCAGCCCCAGCATTTT. Residues: CATSDFGELQPQHF.

V and J are TRBV12-3 or TRBV12-4 and TRBJ1-2, with a weak D call TRBD1 (6 bases). The CDR3 spans 13 residues. The V end was cut by 3 bases, the J end by 2 bases, with 7 bases between. The CDR3 sequence is CASSFTGNYGYTF. The CDR3 nucleotides are TGTGCCAGCAGTTTTACAGGGAACTATGGCTACACCTTC.

This clone was counted between two and nine times. The rearrangement links TRBV5-1 to TRBJ1-6, with TRBD1 matching over 7 bases. V shed 1 base and J 2 bases; nucleotides not matched to a gene: 3. CDR3 length: 16 amino acids. Germline-derived CDR1 and CDR2 are SGHRS and YFSETQ. This CDR3 is CASSLTGAPYNSPLHF. CDR3 bases: TGCGCCAGCAGCTTGACAGGGGCCCCCTATAATTCACCCCTCCACTTT.

A few counts support this clone. The rearrangement links TRBV7-8 to TRBJ1-1; D uncertain. The CDR3 runs 13 residues. Germline assignment: CDR1 SGHVS and CDR2 FQNEAQ. The V gene lost 3 bases and the J gene lost 1 base, with 6 bases spanning the gap. The chain's CDR3 is CASSFTENTEAFF. In DNA form, the CDR3 reads TGTGCCAGCAGCTTTACAGAGAACACTGAAGCTTTCTTT.

This chain uses TRBV10-3 with TRBJ1-1; 8 bases fit TRBD1. This CDR3 is built from 14 residues. The germline gives CDR1 ENHRY, CDR2 SYGVKD. With V trimmed by 10 bases and J by 0 bases, 7 bases remained unmatched. For the CDR3, the DNA is TGTGCCACGAAAACAGGGGGTGTGAACACTGAAGCTTTCTTT. The encoded protein is CATKTGGVNTEAFF.

This rearrangement joins TRBV5-1 to TRBJ2-1; TRBD2 matches at 7 bases. This CDR3 comprises 14 residues. From germline, CDR1 is SGHRS and CDR2 YFSETQ. J was trimmed by 6 bases and V by 4 bases; bases with no gene match: 7. The CDR3 DNA follows: TGCGCCAGCAGCCGAAGCGGGGCTTCCAATGAGCAGTTCTTC. Amino acids: CASSRSGASNEQFF.

This clone was detected once. The J gene is TRBJ1-5, the V gene TRBV19; tentative D call: TRBD1 (6 bases). The CDR3 is 14 amino acids. The ends were cut back, 8 bases at V and 9 bases at J, with 20 bases in the middle. Per germline, CDR1 LNHDA and CDR2 SQIVND (reference sequence). CDR3 amino acids: CASGGGGGSVPQHF. CDR3 coding DNA: TGTGCCAGTGGCGGAGGGGGAGGGTCGGTGCCCCAGCATTTT.

This clone was counted a single time. The gene calls are TRBV28 and TRBJ2-4; tentative D call: TRBD2 (7 bases). The CDR3 is 15 residues long. V was cut by 5 bases and J by 7 bases, with 18 bases left in between. Germline V gene sequence: CDR1 MDHEN, CDR2 SYDVKM. The CDR3 nucleotides read TGTGCCAGCAGTGGGGGGGGTACAGGGTTGAACATTCAGTACTTC. Its protein is CASSGGGTGLNIQYF.

The CDR3 DNA sequence: TGCGCCAGCAAGGACTCCTGGGCTGGAAACACCATATATTTT. Encoded protein: CASKDSWAGNTIYF. The chain uses TRBV5-1 and TRBJ1-3; D unresolved. Germline V gene sequence: CDR1 SGHRS, CDR2 YFSETQ. The CDR3 runs to 14 residues. Between the trimmed V and J ends, which lost 6 bases and 2 bases, there was a span of 12 bases.

This sequence joins TRBV15 and TRBJ2-7; 8 positions match TRBD1. Germline values: CDR1 LNHNV, CDR2 YYDKDF (reference sequence). Losses at the gene ends were 1 base for V and 2 bases for J; bases not matched to a gene: 4. The length of the CDR3 is 15 residues. For the CDR3, the DNA is TGTGCCACCAGCAGAGTCCAGGGGGCCGCCTACGAGCAGTACTTC. Translated, it gives CATSRVQGAAYEQYF.

In this sample, this clone turned up a few times. The rearrangement joins TRBV5-1 to TRBJ1-6, with 10 bases fitting TRBD1. The V and J ends lost 0 bases and 9 bases, in that order; junction bases with no gene match: 3. Germline V gene data show CDR1 as SGHRS and CDR2 as YFSETQ. This CDR3 has 15 amino acids. The CDR3 loop reads CASSLDGTGASPLHF. The CDR3 DNA follows: TGCGCCAGCAGCTTGGACGGGACAGGGGCTTCACCCCTCCACTTT.